These T cell receptor beta chains were read from a single sample in a study of blood T cells in healthy people across ages. A single record per CDR3 protein comes from TCRdb applying MiXCR to the 5' RACE reads. Counted here are around 800,000 distinct CDR3 sequences, 44% occurring once; the ten biggest clones make up approximately 19%. Sequenced: blood. Source of these receptors: a man aged 55 to 69 in good health. Both conserved end residues are part of each CDR3. Each record gives: CDR3 protein, CDR3 DNA, clone size, J gene, D gene, V gene. A D gene is named only where the DNA matches it firmly. Clone size is shown for a subset of rows, as once, few, many or a class of expanded clone.

CDR3: CATGAGGSIDEQYF
DNA: TGTGCCACTGGAGCAGGGGGGTCTATCGACGAGCAGTACTTC
size: few
J: TRBJ2-7
D: .
V: TRBV27

CDR3: CASSMEGFGYGYTF
DNA: TGTGCCAGCAGCATGGAGGGGTTCGGCTATGGCTACACCTTC
size: .
J: TRBJ1-2
D: .
V: TRBV5-6

CDR3: CASRREGTDTQYF
DNA: TGTGCCAGCAGACGCGAGGGCACAGATACGCAGTATTTT
size: .
J: TRBJ2-3
D: .
V: TRBV21-1

CDR3: CASSKSGPSYEQYF
DNA: TGTGCCAGCAGCAAAAGTGGGCCTTCCTACGAGCAGTACTTC
size: few
J: TRBJ2-7
D: .
V: TRBV7-2

CDR3: CSASGRDYGYTF
DNA: TGCAGCGCCTCAGGACGGGACTATGGCTACACCTTC
size: few
J: TRBJ1-2
D: .
V: TRBV29-1

CDR3: CASSLRRYTYEQYF
DNA: TGTGCCAGCAGCTTACGTCGCTACACCTACGAGCAGTACTTC
size: few
J: TRBJ2-7
D: .
V: TRBV13

CDR3: CASSVVTPGTQYF
DNA: TGTGCCAGCAGTGTGGTCACCCCGGGGACCCAGTACTTC
size: few
J: TRBJ2-5
D: .
V: TRBV2

CDR3: CSARAYEQFF
DNA: TGCAGTGCCCGGGCTTATGAGCAGTTCTTC
size: .
J: TRBJ2-1
D: .
V: TRBV20-1

CDR3: CASSPQRGGGNTQYF
DNA: TGTGCCAGCAGCCCCCAGCGGGGGGGCGGGAATACGCAGTATTTT
size: few
J: TRBJ2-3
D: TRBD2
V: TRBV9

CDR3: CASSLGVGRAGEKLFF
DNA: TGTGCCAGCAGCTTAGGGGTTGGAAGGGCAGGCGAAAAACTGTTTTTT
size: few
J: TRBJ1-4
D: .
V: TRBV11-3

CDR3: CASSGGHNEQYF
DNA: TGTGCCAGCAGCGGGGGGCACAATGAGCAGTACTTC
size: once
J: TRBJ2-7
D: .
V: TRBV6-5

CDR3: CASSLDITGELFF
DNA: TGTGCCAGCAGCCTCGACATCACCGGGGAGCTGTTTTTT
size: .
J: TRBJ2-2
D: .
V: TRBV7-2

CDR3: CSARRGNEQYF
DNA: TGCAGTGCTAGACGAGGTAACGAGCAGTACTTC
size: few
J: TRBJ2-7
D: .
V: TRBV20-1

CDR3: CASRVAGADTEAFF
DNA: TGTGCCAGCAGAGTAGCCGGGGCGGACACTGAAGCTTTCTTT
size: many
J: TRBJ1-1
D: .
V: TRBV7-9

CDR3: CASSPPQSSYEQYF
DNA: TGCGCCAGCAGCCCCCCCCAGAGCTCCTACGAGCAGTACTTC
size: .
J: TRBJ2-7
D: .
V: TRBV10-2

CDR3: CSVEGMVRGTTYNEQFF
DNA: TGCAGCGTTGAGGGTATGGTACGCGGGACAACCTACAATGAGCAGTTCTTC
size: .
J: TRBJ2-1
D: .
V: TRBV29-1

CDR3: CASSPGLEGHEQYF
DNA: TGTGCCAGCAGCCCGGGACTAGAAGGGCACGAGCAGTACTTC
size: .
J: TRBJ2-7
D: TRBD2
V: TRBV7-3

CDR3: CASSQPDRDNEQFF
DNA: TGCGCCAGCAGCCAGCCGGACAGGGACAATGAGCAGTTCTTC
size: .
J: TRBJ2-1
D: TRBD1
V: TRBV4-1

CDR3: CASSQVPDRLNEQFF
DNA: TGCGCCAGCAGCCAAGTACCGGACAGGCTCAATGAGCAGTTCTTC
size: .
J: TRBJ2-1
D: TRBD1
V: TRBV4-3

CDR3: CSARDMGGSTDTQYF
DNA: TGCAGTGCTAGAGATATGGGTGGGTCCACAGATACGCAGTATTTT
size: .
J: TRBJ2-3
D: .
V: TRBV20-1

CDR3: CASSDDTAPYEQYF
DNA: TGTGCCAGCAGTGATGATACAGCCCCCTACGAGCAGTACTTC
size: few
J: TRBJ2-7
D: .
V: TRBV2

CDR3: CASSATRNEQFF
DNA: TGTGCCAGCAGCGCTACTAGGAATGAGCAGTTCTTC
size: .
J: TRBJ2-1
D: .
V: TRBV9

CDR3: CASSRQREKETQYF
DNA: TGCGCCAGCAGCCGGCAGAGAGAAAAAGAGACCCAGTACTTC
size: few
J: TRBJ2-5
D: .
V: TRBV10-2

CDR3: CASSAQDTFWGFF
DNA: TGTGCCAGCAGCGCTCAAGACACCTTTTGGGGGTTCTTC
size: many
J: TRBJ2-1
D: .
V: TRBV11-2

CDR3: CASSLDQMFDEQFF
DNA: TGTGCCAGCAGCTTAGATCAAATGTTCGATGAGCAGTTCTTC
size: .
J: TRBJ2-1
D: .
V: TRBV11-2

CDR3: CATPGTGSSYNEQFF
DNA: TGTGCCACCCCCGGGACAGGGAGCTCCTACAATGAGCAGTTCTTC
size: .
J: TRBJ2-1
D: TRBD1
V: TRBV30

CDR3: CSARDRSRGTQYF
DNA: TGCAGTGCTAGAGATCGATCTCGTGGGACCCAGTACTTC
size: few
J: TRBJ2-5
D: .
V: TRBV20-1